This paragraph reports one T cell receptor (beta chain). Its antigen is not identified. Trimming stripped 2 bases from V and 5 bases from J, with 8 bases between. The CDR3 has 13 amino acids. Germline V gene lookup returns CDR1 MNHEY and CDR2 SVGAGI. This entry is derived from a study of radiation and T cells in renal cell carcinoma. The repertoire was sequenced with immunoSEQ multiplex PCR; TCRdb's copy has only in-frame clones and lacks some. The sample has about 150,000 clones, approximately 91% seen once. Time point here: baseline pretreatment blood. Treatment defined: 15 Gy SBRT to primary tumor, nephrectomy 4 weeks later. After SBRT, blood was collected at 2 and 4 weeks, plus baseline. Clear cell pathology was present in this patient's renal cell carcinoma. Study findings and constraints: Baseline intratumoral clonotype presence is unknown without pretreatment biopsies. In blood, top tumor clones expanded by 2 weeks, shrinking by 4.

The receptor was derived from a woman between 50 and 59 years old with renal cell carcinoma. The sample was blood, taken from a patient whose treatment included radiotherapy and nephrectomy. This rearrangement joins TRBV6-5 to TRBJ2-3; no definite D call. The CDR3 spells CASSYTTGDTQYF. The CDR3 nucleotides read TGTGCCAGCAGTTACACTACCGGAGATACGCAGTATTTT.